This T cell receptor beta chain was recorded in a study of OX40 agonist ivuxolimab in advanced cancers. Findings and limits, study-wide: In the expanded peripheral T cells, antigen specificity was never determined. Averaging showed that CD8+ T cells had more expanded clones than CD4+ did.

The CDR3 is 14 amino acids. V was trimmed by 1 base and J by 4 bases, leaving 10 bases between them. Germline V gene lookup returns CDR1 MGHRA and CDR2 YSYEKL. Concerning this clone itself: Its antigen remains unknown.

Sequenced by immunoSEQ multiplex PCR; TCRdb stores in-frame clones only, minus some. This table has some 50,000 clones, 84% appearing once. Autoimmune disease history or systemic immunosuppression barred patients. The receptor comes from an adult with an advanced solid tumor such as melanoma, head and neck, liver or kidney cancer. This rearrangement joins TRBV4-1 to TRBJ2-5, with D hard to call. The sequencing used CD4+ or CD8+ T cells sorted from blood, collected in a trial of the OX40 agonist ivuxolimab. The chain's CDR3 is CASSQGPRSETQYF. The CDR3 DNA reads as TGCGCCAGCAGCCAAGGCCCTAGGTCAGAGACCCAGTACTTC.